This entry lists 19 T cell receptor beta chains sequenced from one sample in a study of vaccination and CD4 T cells after COVID-19. As for treatment: roughly 11-day PBMC culture with coronavirus spike peptide pools or control peptides (ViraFEST assay). Sequence data for DNA of cultured CD4+ T cells were generated by the Oncomine TCR Beta short-read assay. MiXCR was run by TCRdb on the PCR reads, yielding one entry per CDR3 protein. The table has about 6,400 distinct CDR3 sequences, 75% to 85% seen once; the top ten hold roughly 19%. What these receptors recognize is not known. The specimen was CD4+ T cells from blood, cultured in vitro. Source of these receptors: a human donor who had recovered from COVID-19.

This clonotype was counted a few times. V gene TRBV20-1 combines with J gene TRBJ2-2, with TRBD2 identical over 14 bases. Germline lookup yields CDR1 DFQATT and CDR2 SNEGSKA (reference sequence). The CDR3 consists of 13 residues. CDR3 in amino acids: CRGTSGSTGELFF. The DNA for the CDR3 is TGCAGGGGGACTAGCGGGAGCACCGGGGAGCTGTTTTTT.

The genes are TRBV7-9 and TRBJ2-7, with TRBD1 matching over 8 bases. V gave up 6 bases and J gave up 3 bases; unmatched junction bases: 7. The CDR3 covers 14 residues. Germline CDR1 is SEHNR and CDR2 is FQNEAQ (reference sequence). The CDR3, as DNA: TGTGCCAGCAGTCTTACAGGGGGGAACTACGAGCAGTACTTC. As protein: CASSLTGGNYEQYF.

The count of this clonotype is one. CDR3 coding DNA: TGTGCCAGCAGTAGGGGACAGGTCTGGTCGGAGCCCCAGCATTTT. This translates into CASSRGQVWSEPQHF. This sequence joins TRBV6-2 or TRBV6-3 and TRBJ1-5, with 8 nucleotides matching TRBD1. The CDR3 spans 15 residues. Per germline, CDR1 MNHEY and CDR2 SVGEGT. With V trimmed by 5 bases and J by 8 bases, 11 bases remained unmatched.

V is TRBV14 and J is TRBJ1-2, with TRBD1 matching over 9 bases. Germline V gene sequence: CDR1 SGHDN, CDR2 FVKESK. CDR3 length: 17 residues. The junction had 5 bases not matched to a gene; V was cut back by 0 bases and J by 0 bases. CDR3 amino acids: CASSQDRGTGPNYGYTF. The CDR3 coding sequence is TGTGCCAGCAGCCAAGATCGTGGGACAGGGCCTAACTATGGCTACACCTTC.

This clonotype is medium-sized within its sample. V is TRBV7-6 and J is TRBJ2-3; 12 bases align to TRBD2. Trimming cost V 2 bases and J 1 base; bases outside gene matches: 7. The CDR3 contains 18 residues. The germline V gene encodes CDR1 SGHVS and CDR2 FNYEAQ. This CDR3 is CASSLFGTSGGRTDTQYF. Written as DNA, the CDR3 is TGTGCCAGCAGCTTATTTGGTACTAGCGGGGGGCGCACAGATACGCAGTATTTT.

The chain recombines TRBV20-1 with TRBJ2-5; 7 bases are shared with TRBD2. The CDR3 runs to 14 residues. Looked up from germline, CDR1 is DFQATT and CDR2 is SNEGSKA (reference sequence). V gave up 3 bases and J gave up 4 bases; unmatched junction bases: 8. CDR3 DNA sequence: TGCAGTGCTAGTCCGGGGGGAGGTAGAGAGACCCAGTACTTC. Amino acids: CSASPGGGRETQYF.

The chain joins TRBV6-1 to TRBJ1-6, with TRBD1 as a possible D gene (6 bases). CDR1 and CDR2 from the germline V gene are MNHNS and SASEGT. This CDR3 is 15 amino acids long. V shed 6 bases and J shed 9 bases, with 18 bases lying between them. The CDR3 coding sequence is TGTGCCAGCAGATCCGCGGGACAAAATATTTCACCCCTCCACTTT. Translated, it gives CASRSAGQNISPLHF.

The chain links TRBV20-1 to TRBJ2-2; 9 nucleotides align to TRBD1. The CDR3 covers 14 residues. Germline V CDR1 and CDR2: DFQATT, SNEGSKA (reference sequence). After removal of 6 bases from V and 5 bases from J, the junction contained 7 bases not matched to a gene. CDR3: CSAPGQGRTGELFF. CDR3 DNA: TGCAGTGCCCCCGGACAGGGGAGGACCGGGGAGCTGTTTTTT.

This clonotype was found once. The chain is built from TRBV11-3 and TRBJ2-3; D is unresolved. Trimming took 1 base from V and 2 from J, leaving 19 bases between them. Germline V gene sequence: CDR1 SGHNT, CDR2 YENEEA. There are 18 residues in the CDR3. The CDR3 reads CASSLGLAVDPFTDTQYF. The CDR3 bases are TGTGCCAGCAGCTTAGGATTGGCGGTCGACCCGTTCACAGATACGCAGTATTTT.

This clonotype was seen just once. The genes are TRBV20-1 and TRBJ2-3; TRBD2 matches 8 bases. Trimming took 3 bases from V and 1 from J; bases not matched to a gene: 6. Germline CDR1 DFQATT, CDR2 SNEGSKA (reference sequence). The CDR3 extends over 15 amino acids. This CDR3 is CSASQMRGGTDTQYF. Written as DNA, the CDR3 is TGCAGTGCTAGTCAAATGCGGGGGGGCACAGATACGCAGTATTTT.

The V call is TRBV11-2, the J call TRBJ2-5; either TRBD1 or TRBD2 may supply D (5 bases each). Trimming removed 5 bases from V and 5 bases from J, with 12 bases in between. This CDR3 is 13 amino acids long. Germline V lookup: CDR1 SGHAT, CDR2 FQNNGV. The CDR3 DNA follows: TGTGCCAGCAGCAAGGGACCCCCGGAGACCCAGTACTTC. Amino acid sequence: CASSKGPPETQYF.

The chain employs TRBV19 and TRBJ1-5; D is unresolved. The germline gives CDR1 LNHDA, CDR2 SQIVND (reference sequence). V gave up 1 base and J gave up 10 bases, with 17 bases separating them. This CDR3 has 15 amino acids. The CDR3 bases are TGTGCCAGTAGTATAGTAGCGCAGGCCGAGTATCCCCAGCATTTT. As protein: CASSIVAQAEYPQHF.

The chain joins TRBV20-1 to TRBJ1-5; D unresolved. Trimming took off 1 base at V and 4 bases at J, with 8 bases between the two ends. CDR1 DFQATT and CDR2 SNEGSKA come from the germline V gene (reference sequence). The CDR3 extends over 13 amino acids. Here the CDR3 DNA reads TGCAGTGCTAGAGGGGGAGTTAATCAGCCCCAGCATTTT. Translating gives CSARGGVNQPQHF.

V usage is TRBV18 and J usage is TRBJ1-5, with a possible D match to TRBD1 (6 bases). CDR1 is KGHSH, CDR2 LQKENI, per germline. The CDR3 runs 15 residues. V was shortened by 1 base and J by 4 bases, with 11 bases between the two germline ends. The CDR3 protein is CASSPLDSKNQPQHF. CDR3 nucleotide sequence: TGTGCCAGCTCACCACTGGACAGCAAAAATCAGCCCCAGCATTTT.

The chain couples TRBV11-1 to TRBJ2-1, with 10 bases that match TRBD2. Germline V gene lookup returns CDR1 SGHAT and CDR2 FQDESV (reference sequence). The trim removed 1 base at V and 3 bases at J, leaving 3 bases unmatched. There are 16 residues in the CDR3. Here the CDR3 DNA reads TGTGCCAGCAGCTTAGAGATAGCGGGAGGCTACAATGAGCAGTTCTTC. It translates to CASSLEIAGGYNEQFF. Complete variable domain (other parts from reference TRBV11-1 and TRBJ2-1): EAEVAQSPRYKITEKSQAVAFWCDPISGHATLYWYRQILGQGPELLVQFQDESVVDDSQLPKDRFSAERLKGVDSTLKIQPAELGDSAMYLCASSLEIAGGYNEQFFGPGTRLTVL.

The chain employs TRBV15 and TRBJ1-2; D is perhaps TRBD1 (6 bases). Looked up from germline, CDR1 is LNHNV and CDR2 is YYDKDF (reference sequence). With 10 bases removed from V and 2 bases from J, the gap between germline ends came to 14 bases. The CDR3 sequence is 13 residues long. In DNA form, the CDR3 reads TGTGCCATCTCCAGGGGTAGCAACTATGGCTACACCTTC. Its translation: CAISRGSNYGYTF.

V and J are TRBV19 and TRBJ1-2, with D unresolved. The germline gives CDR1 LNHDA, CDR2 SQIVND (reference sequence). There are 14 residues in the CDR3. Trimming removed 1 base from V and 4 bases from J, with 10 bases in between. CDR3 nucleotide sequence: TGTGCCAGTAGTATAGTCGCAGTAAGCTATGGCTACACCTTC. This translates into CASSIVAVSYGYTF.

The chain has TRBV24-1 and TRBJ2-1; D unclear. This CDR3 has 15 amino acids. The germline V gene has CDR1 KGHDR and CDR2 SFDVKD. Trimming shortened V by 10 bases and J by 0 bases, and 15 bases separated the two germline ends. The CDR3 region has the DNA TGTGCCACAAGTCCCCTTACGAGCTCCTACAATGAGCAGTTCTTC. Translated, it gives CATSPLTSSYNEQFF.

The chain links TRBV2 to TRBJ1-5; no firm D call. Germline V lookup: CDR1 SNHLY, CDR2 FYNNEI. Trimming cost V 1 base and J 3 bases, with 10 bases left between them. This CDR3 has 15 amino acids. The CDR3 region has the DNA TGTGCCAGCAGTGAAGAGTATGGCCCCAATCAGCCCCAGCATTTT. Translated, it gives CASSEEYGPNQPQHF.